Listed here are 18 T cell receptor beta chains from one sample, sequenced in a study of blood T cell repertoires in COVID-19. Some clones are missing from TCRdb's copy, which holds only in-frame ones; the method was immunoSEQ multiplex PCR. The sample yields over 300,000 clones, approximately 87% seen once. Sequencing input: PBMCs or T cells enriched from blood (not recorded which). The receptors derive from a woman between 25 and 40 years old with acute COVID-19.

DNA of the CDR3: TGTGCCATCAGTGCAGGGAAAAATTCACCCCTCCACTTT. It specifies CAISAGKNSPLHF. The chain carries TRBV10-3 and TRBJ1-6; maybe TRBD1 (5 bases). The CDR3 runs 13 residues. Germline V gives CDR1 ENHRY, CDR2 SYGVKD. The germline V and J ends were trimmed by 4 bases and 7 bases, with 8 bases remaining between them.

There are a few counts of this clone. V and J are TRBV12-3 or TRBV12-4 and TRBJ2-2, with 8 positions matching TRBD1. This CDR3 region has 13 residues. V trimming: 8 bases; J trimming: 6 bases; junction bases outside the gene matches: 5. The CDR3: CASDRGFAGELFF. CDR3 nucleotide sequence: TGTGCCAGCGACAGGGGATTCGCCGGGGAGCTGTTTTTT.

V usage is TRBV2 and J usage is TRBJ1-5, with D possibly being TRBD1 (5 bases). V was shortened by 4 bases and J by 6 bases, with 16 bases between the two germline ends. The CDR3 has 15 residues. Germline values: CDR1 SNHLY, CDR2 FYNNEI. The DNA of the CDR3 is TGTGCCAGCAGTGTAGGGCAGGGCTTGGGTCAGCCCCAGCATTTT. Residues: CASSVGQGLGQPQHF. The entire variable domain, with the rest obtained from reference TRBV2 and TRBJ1-5, is as follows: EPEVTQTPSHQVTQMGQEVILRCVPISNHLYFYWYRQILGQKVEFLVSFYNNEISEKSEIFDDQFSVERPDGSNFTLKIRSTKLEDSAMYFCASSVGQGLGQPQHFGDGTRLSIL.

The rearrangement links TRBV9 to TRBJ1-4, with D perhaps TRBD1 (5 bases). CDR1 and CDR2 from the germline V gene are SGDLS and YYNGEE. Trimming removed 2 bases at V and 0 bases at J, with 11 bases between. This CDR3 has 16 residues. The CDR3 region is CASSVAGSPTNEKLFF. For the CDR3, the DNA is TGTGCCAGCAGCGTGGCAGGGTCTCCAACTAATGAAAAACTGTTTTTT.

This rearrangement joins TRBV18 to TRBJ1-1, with 7 bases that match TRBD1. CDR1 is KGHSH and CDR2 is LQKENI in the germline V gene. The CDR3 is made up of 15 amino acids. With V trimmed by 1 base and J by 0 bases, 2 bases remained unmatched. CDR3 amino acids: CASSPQGALNTEAFF. CDR3 coding DNA: TGTGCCAGCTCACCACAGGGGGCTCTGAACACTGAAGCTTTCTTT.

This chain connects TRBV7-9 to TRBJ1-5; D unclear. Germline V gene lookup returns CDR1 SEHNR and CDR2 FQNEAQ (reference sequence). V shed 5 bases and J shed 2 bases, with 7 bases lying between them. This CDR3 is built from 13 residues. CDR3 amino acids: CASSPDGNQPQHF. CDR3 nucleotides: TGTGCCAGCAGCCCAGATGGCAATCAGCCCCAGCATTTT.

The chain couples TRBV24-1 to TRBJ1-4; no definite D call. Germline CDR1 and CDR2: KGHDR and SFDVKD. The V and J ends lost 8 bases and 8 bases respectively, with 14 bases between them. The CDR3 contains 13 residues. CDR3 nucleotides: TGTGCCACCATATGGTACCGTGAGGAAAAACTGTTTTTT. It encodes CATIWYREEKLFF.

This chain connects TRBV19 to TRBJ1-3; TRBD1 matches at 8 bases. Germline V gene data show CDR1 as LNHDA and CDR2 as SQIVND (reference sequence). With V trimmed by 10 bases and J by 5 bases, 10 bases remained unmatched. CDR3 length equals 14 residues. The CDR3 loop is CATSTTGDRNTIYF. CDR3 nucleotide sequence: TGTGCCACATCGACGACAGGGGATCGAAACACCATATATTTT. Together with reference TRBV19 and TRBJ1-3, the CDR3 gives the full variable domain: DGGITQSPKYLFRKEGQNVTLSCEQNLNHDAMYWYRQDPGQGLRLIYYSQIVNDFQKGDIAEGYSVSREKKESFPLTVTSAQKNPTAFYLCATSTTGDRNTIYFGEGSWLTVV.

This chain links TRBV7-3 with TRBJ2-4; 7 nucleotides match TRBD2. Germline loops: CDR1 SGHTA, CDR2 FQGTGA. Germline trimming cut 5 bases from V and 3 bases from J; bases unmatched to any gene: 4. CDR3 size: 14 residues. The DNA for the CDR3 is TGTGCCAGCAGCCGGACGGGGGGCAAAAACATTCAGTACTTC. It translates to CASSRTGGKNIQYF.

The chain links TRBV28 to TRBJ2-7; TRBD1 aligns across 10 bases. CDR3 length: 15 amino acids. Germline CDR1 is MDHEN and CDR2 is SYDVKM. The V segment lost 3 bases and the J segment 2 bases; nucleotides outside the gene matches: 4. The CDR3 DNA follows: TGTGCCAGCAGTTTTTACGGGACAGGGGCCTACGAGCAGTACTTC. Translating it yields CASSFYGTGAYEQYF.

The chain combines TRBV6-5 with TRBJ1-3; D call uncertain. There are 14 residues in the CDR3. With 0 bases removed from V and 4 bases from J, the gap between germline ends came to 7 bases. Germline CDR1 MNHEY, CDR2 SVGAGI. The CDR3 reads CASSYSGQGNTIYF. For the CDR3, the DNA is TGTGCCAGCAGTTACTCTGGGCAGGGAAACACCATATATTTT.

J is TRBJ1-2 and V is TRBV19; D remains unclear. V was pared by 0 bases and J by 14 bases, with 16 bases between. Germline CDR1 LNHDA, CDR2 SQIVND (reference sequence). There are 13 residues in the CDR3. The CDR3 here is CASSIDPENVPTF. For the CDR3, the DNA is TGTGCCAGTAGTATAGACCCAGAAAACGTTCCGACCTTC.

The chain uses TRBV19 and TRBJ1-4; a possible D gene is TRBD1 (6 bases). V was trimmed by 4 bases and J by 0 bases, leaving 12 bases between them. This CDR3 region has 16 residues. Germline CDR1 reads LNHDA; CDR2 reads SQIVND (reference sequence). The CDR3: CASSTARGSTNEKLFF. CDR3 DNA: TGTGCCAGTAGTACCGCCAGGGGTTCAACTAATGAAAAACTGTTTTTT.

The chain links TRBV5-4 to TRBJ2-7, with 7 bases matching TRBD2. The J segment lost 0 bases and the V segment lost 3 bases, leaving 3 bases of the junction unmatched. The V gene's germline CDR1 is SGHNT and CDR2 YYREEE (reference sequence). The CDR3 runs 14 residues. The CDR3 coding sequence is TGTGCCAGCAGCTATGGCGGGGGCTCCTACGAGCAGTACTTC. It codes for CASSYGGGSYEQYF.

This clone occurred a few times. The V and J genes are TRBV19 and TRBJ2-7; D is perhaps TRBD2 (6 bases). The CDR3 runs to 15 residues. CDR1 and CDR2 from the germline V gene are LNHDA and SQIVND (reference sequence). The V gene lost 6 bases and the J gene lost 2 bases, with 17 bases spanning the gap. The CDR3 sequence is CASRSTSTSAYEQYF. In DNA form, the CDR3 reads TGTGCCAGTAGGAGCACTAGCACCAGTGCCTACGAGCAGTACTTC.

V gene TRBV19 combines with J gene TRBJ1-5; D may be TRBD1 (6 bases). V dropped 5 bases and J dropped 9 bases, with 17 bases sitting between them. Per germline, CDR1 LNHDA and CDR2 SQIVND (reference sequence). CDR3 size: 14 residues. The CDR3 reads CASSPRVGQRPQHF. CDR3 coding DNA: TGTGCCAGTAGTCCCCGGGTCGGACAGCGGCCCCAGCATTTT.

The chain combines TRBV19 with TRBJ2-1; no clear D. Germline lookup yields CDR1 LNHDA and CDR2 SQIVND (reference sequence). This CDR3 is 13 amino acids long. V was cut by 3 bases and J by 3 bases, with 6 bases left in between. The CDR3 DNA reads TGTGCCAGTAGTATCACAGTCTACAATGAGCAGTTCTTC. This sequence encodes CASSITVYNEQFF.

V is TRBV24-1 and J is TRBJ2-3, with TRBD1 matching over 8 bases. This CDR3 is built from 16 residues. Germline V gene sequence: CDR1 KGHDR, CDR2 SFDVKD. The trim removed 4 bases at V and 5 bases at J, leaving 10 bases unmatched. This CDR3 reads CATSDWGTGRVDTQYF. CDR3 DNA sequence: TGTGCCACCAGTGACTGGGGGACAGGCAGAGTAGATACGCAGTATTTT.